Presented here are 23 T cell receptor beta chains from one specimen sequenced in a study of cytotoxic CD8 clonotypes in ibrutinib-treated CLL. The repertoire was sequenced with immunoSEQ multiplex PCR; TCRdb's copy has only in-frame clones and lacks some. The repertoire holds around 310,000 clones, with around four fifths as singletons. Source: PBMCs, taken before ibrutinib treatment. Receptor source: a human donor with chronic lymphocytic leukemia.

This chain links TRBV30 with TRBJ1-1; D is perhaps TRBD1 (5 bases). The V end was cut by 2 bases, the J end by 6 bases, with 10 bases between. CDR3 length: 12 residues. The germline V gene has CDR1 GTSNPN and CDR2 SVGIG (reference sequence). CDR3 nucleotide sequence: TGTGCCTGGAGTTCAGGGTGGGCTGAAGCTTTCTTT. This sequence encodes CAWSSGWAEAFF.

The chain carries TRBV6-1 and TRBJ2-5; D remains unclear. Germline-derived CDR1 and CDR2 are MNHNS and SASEGT. Trimming removed 4 bases at V and 1 base at J, with 10 bases between. The CDR3 spans 14 residues. The CDR3 bases are TGTGCCAGCAGTGGGCAGTTTATCCAAGAGACCCAGTACTTC. Translation gives CASSGQFIQETQYF.

The chain carries TRBV7-6 and TRBJ1-3; no clear D gene. This CDR3 is 14 amino acids long. Trimming took off 1 base at V and 2 bases at J, with 6 bases between the two ends. Germline V gives CDR1 SGHVS, CDR2 FNYEAQ. The CDR3 protein is CASSLDNPGNTIYF. CDR3 in DNA: TGTGCCAGCAGCTTAGACAATCCTGGAAACACCATATATTTT.

This chain joins TRBV9 and TRBJ2-7; 9 positions agree with TRBD2. CDR3 length: 16 amino acids. Germline loops: CDR1 SGDLS, CDR2 YYNGEE. Germline trimming cut 3 bases from V and 1 base from J; bases unmatched to any gene: 8. The CDR3 sequence is CASSARGSGRSYEQYF. In DNA form, the CDR3 reads TGTGCCAGCAGCGCCCGGGGAAGCGGGAGGTCCTACGAGCAGTACTTC.

The chain's CDR3 is CASSLTGEVNTEAFF. The CDR3 DNA reads as TGTGCCAGCAGTTTAACGGGTGAAGTGAACACTGAAGCTTTCTTT. The V and J genes are TRBV28 and TRBJ1-1; D gene unclear. This CDR3 has 15 residues. Germline V gene lookup returns CDR1 MDHEN and CDR2 SYDVKM. Between the trimmed V and J ends, which lost 2 bases and 0 bases, there was a span of 10 bases.

The chain combines TRBV18 with TRBJ2-1; D call uncertain. The germline V gene has CDR1 KGHSH and CDR2 LQKENI. This CDR3 comprises 13 residues. The ends were cut back, 2 bases at V and 5 bases at J, with 7 bases in the middle. CDR3 amino acids: CASSPSGDNEQFF. CDR3 coding DNA: TGTGCCAGCTCACCATCTGGGGACAATGAGCAGTTCTTC.

The CDR3 loop is CAWRKTLGRHEQYF. CDR3 DNA sequence: TGTGCCTGGAGAAAGACGCTAGGTCGGCACGAGCAGTACTTC. This chain links TRBV30 with TRBJ2-7; unclear D gene. Trimming pared 3 bases from V and 5 bases from J, leaving 17 bases between. Germline V gene sequence: CDR1 GTSNPN, CDR2 SVGIG (reference sequence). There are 14 residues in the CDR3.

The rearrangement joins TRBV2 to TRBJ2-7; 10 bases align to TRBD2. The ends lost 6 bases at V and 2 bases at J; junction bases unmatched: 4. Germline assignment: CDR1 SNHLY and CDR2 FYNNEI. The CDR3 spans 14 residues. For the CDR3, the DNA is TGTGCCAGCAGATGGACTAGCGGACCCTACGAGCAGTACTTC. Its protein is CASRWTSGPYEQYF.

The CDR3 is CSARGGHYLGNTIYF. CDR3 coding DNA: TGCAGCGCAAGGGGCGGCCACTACCTTGGAAACACCATATATTTT. The chain carries TRBV29-1 and TRBJ1-3; a weak D match, TRBD1 (5 bases). Germline CDR1 SQVTM, CDR2 ANQGSEA. The CDR3 sequence is 15 residues long. V gave up 7 bases and J gave up 3 bases, with 19 bases separating them.

This clone occurred once. The rearrangement links TRBV7-6 to TRBJ2-1; D unclear. The CDR3 runs 11 residues. Trimming removed 5 bases from V and 10 bases from J, with 9 bases in between. Germline loops: CDR1 SGHVS, CDR2 FNYEAQ. This chain's CDR3 is CASSQAKEQFF. The CDR3 DNA sequence: TGTGCCAGCAGCCAAGCAAAAGAGCAGTTCTTC.

V usage is TRBV6-1 and J usage is TRBJ2-5, with 8 bases lining up with TRBD2. The CDR3 totals 20 residues. Trimming removed 3 bases from V and 4 bases from J; junction bases left unmatched: 22. Germline CDR1 is MNHNS and CDR2 is SASEGT. The CDR3 DNA is TGTGCCAGCAGTGAGTTCCGATGGCTACTATCGGGAGGGGATAGAGAGACCCAGTACTTC. This sequence encodes CASSEFRWLLSGGDRETQYF.

Only a few counts were recorded for this clone. This chain joins TRBV10-3 and TRBJ1-4, with D uncertain. CDR1 and CDR2 (germline): ENHRY, SYGVKD. V lost 6 bases and J lost 5, with 10 bases in between. This CDR3 has 13 amino acids. The CDR3 nucleotides are TGTGCCATCAGACCGGAGAACAATGAAAAACTGTTTTTT. This translates into CAIRPENNEKLFF.

V and J are TRBV2 and TRBJ2-5; TRBD2 matches 8 bases. CDR1 is SNHLY and CDR2 is FYNNEI in the germline V gene. The CDR3 loop spans 14 amino acids. V lost 8 bases to trimming and J lost 5 bases; unmatched junction nucleotides: 10. CDR3 nucleotide sequence: TGTGCCAGCGGAAACGGGAGGGCCACCGAGACCCAGTACTTC. Its protein is CASGNGRATETQYF.

The chain has TRBV7-2 and TRBJ1-4, with a possible D match to TRBD1 (5 bases). Trimming cost V 5 bases and J 4 bases, with 14 bases left between them. The CDR3 totals 15 residues. The germline CDR1 and CDR2 sequences are SGHTA and FQGNSA. The CDR3 sequence: CASSPDRTINEKLFF. The CDR3 DNA sequence: TGTGCCAGCAGCCCCGACAGAACAATTAATGAAAAACTGTTTTTT. Combining the CDR3 with reference TRBV7-2 and TRBJ1-4 gives the whole variable domain GAGVSQSPSNKVTEKGKDVELRCDPISGHTALYWYRQSLGQGLEFLIYFQGNSAPDKSGLPSDRFSAERTGGSVSTLTIQRTQQEDSAVYLCASSPDRTINEKLFFGSGTQLSVL.

This sequence joins TRBV21-1 and TRBJ2-7; the table's D call of TRBD2 was not tested on the DNA. TRBV21-1 is deemed a pseudogene. CDR3 size: 14 residues. In DNA, the CDR3 is TGTGCCAGCAGCAAAGCTAGCGGGACTTACGAGCAGTACTTC. The encoded protein is CASSKASGTYEQYF.

This chain uses TRBV10-3 with TRBJ2-3; D possibly corresponds to TRBD2 (6 bases). The CDR3 has 15 residues. CDR1 and CDR2 (germline): ENHRY, SYGVKD. V was trimmed by 3 bases and J by 0 bases, leaving 10 bases between them. The CDR3 here is CAISDREPSTDTQYF. Written as DNA, the CDR3 is TGTGCCATCAGTGATCGGGAGCCGAGCACAGATACGCAGTATTTT.

The CDR3 spells CASRTSGPKEAFF. Written as DNA, the CDR3 is TGTGCCAGCAGAACTTCGGGACCCAAAGAAGCTTTCTTT. This sequence joins TRBV6-5 and TRBJ1-1, with TRBD1 as a possible D gene (5 bases). The CDR3 has 13 residues. The germline V and J ends were trimmed by 6 bases and 8 bases, with 16 bases remaining between them. Germline V lookup: CDR1 MNHEY, CDR2 SVGAGI.

This clone came up once. The V and J genes are TRBV5-4 and TRBJ2-7, with TRBD2 matching 10 bases. The CDR3 runs 15 residues. Germline-derived CDR1 and CDR2 are SGHNT and YYREEE (reference sequence). J gave up 0 bases and V 2 bases, and 2 bases lay outside the gene matches. CDR3 amino acids: CASSLTSGTSYEQYF. CDR3 nucleotide sequence: TGTGCCAGCAGCTTAACTAGCGGGACCTCCTACGAGCAGTACTTC.

V and J are TRBV29-1 and TRBJ2-2, with D possibly TRBD2 on 6 matching bases. Deletions cut 7 bases from V and 1 base from J, with 19 bases between. The CDR3 contains 16 residues. CDR1 SQVTM and CDR2 ANQGSEA come from the germline V gene. The CDR3 DNA reads TGCAGCGCCCCCTTCGGGAGTGGGGGGAACACCGGGGAGCTGTTTTTT. Translation gives CSAPFGSGGNTGELFF.

The chain recombines TRBV7-8 with TRBJ2-5; 11 bases match TRBD2. Trimming at V came to 3 bases and at J to 4 bases, leaving 7 bases not matched to a gene. Germline V gives CDR1 SGHVS, CDR2 FQNEAQ. The CDR3 covers 16 residues. The CDR3 loop is CASSFTSGSVGETQYF. The DNA for the CDR3 is TGTGCCAGCAGCTTTACTAGCGGGAGTGTTGGAGAGACCCAGTACTTC.

The chain combines TRBV7-6 with TRBJ2-7; no clear D gene. The CDR3 spans 13 residues. Between the trimmed V and J ends, which lost 2 bases and 2 bases, there was a span of 7 bases. Germline lookup yields CDR1 SGHVS and CDR2 FNYEAQ. The CDR3 nucleotides read TGTGCCAGCAGCTTAACCAGTGCCTACGAGCAGTACTTC. It specifies CASSLTSAYEQYF.

The chain combines TRBV5-3 with TRBJ2-1; D is perhaps TRBD2 (6 bases). TRBV5-3 is designated an ORF whose function remains uncertain. The CDR3 consists of 15 residues. Deletions cut 1 base from V and 7 bases from J, with 15 bases between. CDR3 bases: TGTGCCAGAAGCTTGTGGTCGGGAGTATCGAATGAGCAGTTCTTC. This sequence encodes CARSLWSGVSNEQFF.

The rearrangement uses TRBV2 and TRBJ2-7; TRBD2 agrees at 9 bases. Germline V gene sequence: CDR1 SNHLY, CDR2 FYNNEI. CDR3 length: 17 amino acids. Trimming removed 6 bases from V and 6 bases from J; junction bases left unmatched: 18. The CDR3 loop reads CASRAFWGLAGSREQYF. DNA of the CDR3: TGTGCCAGCAGAGCATTCTGGGGACTAGCAGGATCCCGCGAGCAGTACTTC.